This T cell receptor beta chain derives from a study of human T cells and chemical hapten exposure. V shed 0 bases, J shed 7 bases, and the junction held 9 bases outside the gene matches. Germline CDR1 reads DFQATT; CDR2 reads SNEGSKA (reference sequence). The CDR3 has 17 amino acids. There are many counts of this clonotype. As yet, its antigen is unknown. Study outcomes and limitations: Sensitizing with DPC caused no change in TCRs above 1 in 1000 frequency.

Stated time point: healthy volunteer bleed at 2 weeks. Before extraction, the whole blood was not fractionated, and total RNA was taken from it. As the library was built, unique molecular identifiers were attached to individual cDNA molecules. Via MiXCR, TCRdb re-called the RACE reads, giving one row per CDR3 protein. The table lists 100,000 to 150,000 distinct CDR3 sequences, 8.5% to 9.5% of them singletons. The sample consisted of whole blood. The genes are TRBV20-1 and TRBJ2-1; TRBD2 matches 13 bases. The TCR comes from a male donor in good health. Some clones in this sample may be carry-over from other donors' samples. CDR3 in DNA: TGCAGTGCTAGAGACGCTCCGGGACTAGCGGGGTCTAATGAGCAGTTCTTC. This gives the protein CSARDAPGLAGSNEQFF.